A selection of T cell receptor beta chains follows, all from one sample in a study of technical replicates of blood from a handful of donors. The data were produced by immunoSEQ multiplex PCR, yet TCRdb's version contains in-frame clones alone and is incomplete. The table includes 50,000 to 60,000 clones, 91% detected once. Sequences were obtained from PBMCs. The receptors here all came from a human donor in good health. Some clones in this sample may be carry-over from other donors' samples. The CDR3 runs from the conserved cysteine through the conserved F or W. D genes are given only for firm matches. Some rows mark clone size as missing; the rest say once, few, many or name a class of expanded clone.

V	size	J	D	CDR3	DNA
TRBV18	-	TRBJ1-2	TRBD1	CASSPRDRAGYTF	TGTGCCAGCTCACCAAGGGACAGGGCTGGCTACACCTTC
TRBV27	-	TRBJ1-5	TRBD1	CASSPDRGGLSNQPQHF	TGTGCCAGCAGCCCCGACAGGGGAGGGCTCTCCAATCAGCCCCAGCATTTT
TRBV9	-	TRBJ1-6	-	CASSVRSNSPLHF	TGTGCCAGCAGCGTGCGGTCGAATTCACCCCTCCACTTT
TRBV4-3	-	TRBJ2-7	-	CASSLVVGADYEQYF	TGCGCCAGCAGCCTCGTTGTAGGGGCCGACTACGAGCAGTACTTC
TRBV2	-	TRBJ1-1	-	CASSEALLGADEAFF	TGTGCCAGCAGTGAAGCGCTTCTTGGGGCAGATGAAGCTTTCTTT
TRBV7-9	-	TRBJ1-4	TRBD1	CASSLGQGGEKLFF	TGTGCCAGCAGCTTAGGACAGGGGGGCGAAAAACTGTTTTTT
TRBV11-2	-	TRBJ2-3	TRBD1	CASSRGRHTDTQYF	TGTGCCAGCAGCAGGGGGCGTCACACAGATACGCAGTATTTT
TRBV11-2	-	TRBJ2-5	TRBD2	CASSLLAGGEETQYF	TGTGCCAGCAGCCTACTAGCGGGGGGGGAAGAGACCCAGTACTTC
TRBV19	-	TRBJ1-5	TRBD1	CASVDRGKGNQPQHF	TGTGCCAGTGTCGACAGGGGGAAGGGAAATCAGCCCCAGCATTTT
TRBV6-1	-	TRBJ1-5	-	CASSEPGISNQPQHF	TGTGCCAGCAGTGAACCAGGGATAAGCAATCAGCCCCAGCATTTT
TRBV27	-	TRBJ1-2	-	CASALAGGKRNYGYTF	TGTGCCAGCGCCCTGGCGGGAGGGAAGCGTAACTATGGCTACACCTTC
TRBV19	-	TRBJ2-5	TRBD1	CASNTNRGDQETQYF	TGTGCCAGTAATACTAACAGGGGGGACCAAGAGACCCAGTACTTC
TRBV7-3	-	TRBJ1-1	-	CASSISSGKTEAFF	TGTGCCAGCAGCATATCATCGGGTAAGACTGAAGCTTTCTTT
TRBV9	-	TRBJ1-6	TRBD1	CASSATGENSPLHF	TGTGCCAGCAGCGCAACAGGGGAGAATTCACCCCTCCACTTT
TRBV1	-	TRBJ2-1	-	CTSSQASGRNEQFF	TGCACCAGCTCTCAGGCCAGCGGGAGGAATGAGCAGTTCTTC
TRBV5-1	once	TRBJ2-6	-	CASSREGAGANVLTF	TGCGCCAGCAGCCGCGAAGGGGCTGGGGCCAACGTCCTGACTTTC
TRBV7-9	-	TRBJ1-1	-	CASSNRKENTEAFF	TGTGCCAGCAGCAACAGGAAGGAGAACACTGAAGCTTTCTTT
TRBV12-5	once	TRBJ2-5	-	CASGLPLEETQYF	TGTGCTAGTGGTTTGCCCCTAGAAGAGACCCAGTACTTC
TRBV12-5	-	TRBJ2-5	-	CASGLERGTQYF	TGTGCTAGTGGTTTGGAGCGTGGGACCCAGTACTTC
TRBV6-5	-	TRBJ2-7	TRBD2	CASSYALAGLYEQYF	TGTGCCAGCAGTTACGCACTAGCGGGACTATATGAGCAGTACTTC
TRBV4-3	-	TRBJ2-7	-	CASSPGTHSYEQYF	TGCGCCAGCAGCCCAGGGACTCATTCCTACGAGCAGTACTTC
TRBV18	-	TRBJ2-2	-	CASSPHGGSASNTGELFF	TGTGCCAGCTCACCACATGGAGGTAGTGCCTCGAACACCGGGGAGCTGTTTTTT
TRBV10-3	-	TRBJ2-3	TRBD2	CATGLAGPDTQYF	TGTGCCACCGGACTAGCGGGACCAGATACGCAGTATTTT
TRBV28	-	TRBJ2-1	TRBD2	CASSLPAGVSYNEQFF	TGTGCCAGCAGTTTACCAGCGGGAGTCTCCTACAATGAGCAGTTCTTC
TRBV5-1	-	TRBJ1-2	-	CASSFGGSDYGYTF	TGCGCCAGCAGCTTTGGGGGGTCGGACTATGGCTACACCTTC
TRBV6-6	-	TRBJ1-1	-	CASSSGHLNTEAFF	TGTGCCAGCAGTTCTGGACACTTGAACACTGAAGCTTTCTTT
TRBV7-2	-	TRBJ2-3	-	CASRNSWGRSITDTQYF	TGTGCCAGCAGGAATTCTTGGGGGAGGTCTATTACAGATACGCAGTATTTT
TRBV5-4	few	TRBJ2-1	TRBD2	CASSPGPSGRALNEQFF	TGTGCCAGCAGCCCCGGGCCTAGCGGGAGGGCCCTCAATGAGCAGTTCTTC
TRBV2	-	TRBJ1-5	TRBD1	CASSGQGEYQPQHF	TGTGCCAGCAGTGGACAGGGGGAATATCAGCCCCAGCATTTT
TRBV29-1	once	TRBJ2-7	TRBD2	CSVGGGSSYEQYF	TGCAGCGTCGGCGGGGGGAGCTCCTACGAGCAGTACTTC
TRBV7-9	-	TRBJ2-7	TRBD2	CASSSASGSPYEQYF	TGTGCCAGCAGCTCCGCTAGCGGATCCCCCTACGAGCAGTACTTC
TRBV15	-	TRBJ2-5	-	CATSRGGTSGPQYF	TGTGCCACCAGCAGGGGTGGTACTAGTGGCCCCCAGTACTTC